The 20 T cell receptor beta chains below come from one sample, sequenced in a study of neurological immune-mediated disorders. MiXCR, run by TCRdb on the 5' RACE reads, gives a single entry per CDR3 protein. The profile shows tens of thousands of distinct CDR3 sequences, 3.5% to 4.5% of them singletons. What was sequenced was PBMCs. These receptors were obtained from a woman in her forties or fifties with multiple sclerosis.

About this clonotype: One junction end does not reproduce the germline sequence, and a read error may be involved. The chain recombines TRBV20-1 with TRBJ1-5, with D tentatively TRBD1 (5 bases). The CDR3 extends over 15 amino acids. Germline CDR1 reads DFQATT; CDR2 reads SNEGSKA (reference sequence). In DNA form, the CDR3 reads TGCAGTGCTAGAGAGGCAGGGTTTAGCAATCAGCCCCAGAATTTT. Translating it yields CSAREAGFSNQPQNF.

This clonotype showed up many times. The chain combines TRBV20-1 with TRBJ2-7; no clear D. V was cut by 3 bases and J by 3 bases, with 12 bases left in between. Looked up from germline, CDR1 is DFQATT and CDR2 is SNEGSKA (reference sequence). This CDR3 is 13 amino acids long. In DNA, the CDR3 is TGCAGTGCTAGTGCGGAGTATGGCTACGAGCAGTACTTC. Its translation: CSASAEYGYEQYF.

This clonotype occurred many times. The chain recombines TRBV12-5 with TRBJ1-5; D unresolved. Germline loops: CDR1 LGHNT, CDR2 FRNRAP. The CDR3 consists of 13 residues. V was shortened by 5 bases and J by 4 bases, with 9 bases between the two germline ends. CDR3 nucleotides: TGTGCTAGTGGTGTCCAAGGGAATCAGCCCCAGCATTTT. Encoded protein: CASGVQGNQPQHF.

This clonotype was picked up many times. This chain joins TRBV5-1 and TRBJ2-7; no definite D call. V lost 0 bases and J 4 bases, leaving 11 bases between the germline ends. The germline V gene encodes CDR1 SGHRS and CDR2 YFSETQ. There are 14 residues in the CDR3. In DNA form, the CDR3 reads TGCGCCAGCAGCTTGGAGGCCTCCTTATACGAGCAGTACTTC. Translating gives CASSLEASLYEQYF.

In its sample, this clonotype was seen many times. The chain couples TRBV7-2 to TRBJ2-6; D uncertain. Looked up from germline, CDR1 is SGHTA and CDR2 is FQGNSA. V lost 1 base to trimming and J lost 4 bases, with 8 bases between them. The CDR3 runs 15 residues. CDR3 bases: TGTGCCAGCAGCTTAGGAGGCCTCGGGGCCAACGTCCTGACTTTC. Residues: CASSLGGLGANVLTF.

This clonotype was seen at least ten times. The chain carries TRBV7-9 and TRBJ2-5; D unclear. CDR3 size: 13 residues. Trimming removed 2 bases at V and 4 bases at J, with 8 bases between. Germline CDR1 is SEHNR and CDR2 is FQNEAQ (reference sequence). The CDR3, as DNA: TGTGCCAGCAGCTTAACCCCGGGAGAGACCCAGTACTTC. It is translated as CASSLTPGETQYF.

In its sample, this clonotype was seen many times. This chain links TRBV4-2 with TRBJ2-5; the D is unclear. Per germline, CDR1 LGHNA and CDR2 YNFKEQ. This CDR3 region has 13 residues. The V gene lost 0 bases and the J gene lost 4 bases, with 6 bases spanning the gap. CDR3 loop: CASSQDVGETQYF. The CDR3 bases are TGTGCCAGCAGCCAAGATGTAGGAGAGACCCAGTACTTC.

This clonotype was observed many times. The rearrangement links TRBV5-1 to TRBJ2-7; the D gene is possibly TRBD1 (6 bases). This CDR3 is built from 14 residues. Trimming took off 4 bases at V and 1 base at J, with 12 bases between the two ends. Germline CDR1 and CDR2: SGHRS and YFSETQ. The CDR3 coding sequence is TGCGCCAGCAGCATCCGGGACAAATCCTACGAGCAGTACTTC. Translated: CASSIRDKSYEQYF.

This clonotype occurred many times. Germline is not matched at one junction end, which may reflect a read error. J is TRBJ1-6 and V is TRBV7-2; D call uncertain. The CDR3 has 15 amino acids. Germline CDR1 is SGHTA and CDR2 is FQGNSA. The CDR3 is CASSYLEIVPSPLNF. The CDR3 DNA follows: TGTGCCAGCAGTTATTTGGAGATCGTACCTTCACCCCTCAACTTT.

The table lists this clonotype with many counts. The chain carries TRBV5-1 and TRBJ2-1; 9 bases agree with TRBD1. Germline assignment: CDR1 SGHRS and CDR2 YFSETQ. Trimming at V came to 4 bases and at J to 9 bases, leaving 8 bases not matched to a gene. This CDR3 has 14 amino acids. CDR3 sequence: CASSVDRGSGEQFF. The CDR3 DNA is TGCGCCAGCAGCGTCGACAGGGGGTCAGGTGAGCAGTTCTTC.

This clonotype was found many times. The chain is built from TRBV20-1 and TRBJ1-1; D not certain. This CDR3 contains 10 residues. CDR1 DFQATT and CDR2 SNEGSKA come from the germline V gene (reference sequence). The V and J ends lost 7 bases and 3 bases respectively, with 6 bases between them. The CDR3 sequence: CSGVDTEAFF. The CDR3 DNA reads TGCAGTGGGGTCGACACTGAAGCTTTCTTT.

This clonotype was seen repeatedly, ten times or more. The chain has TRBV20-1 and TRBJ1-5, with D uncertain. In germline, CDR1 is DFQATT, CDR2 SNEGSKA (reference sequence). Trimming removed 0 bases from V and 11 bases from J, with 14 bases in between. This CDR3 comprises 13 residues. CDR3 nucleotides: TGCAGTGCTAGAGATGGGAGGCGGGGTACCCAGCATTTT. Translation gives CSARDGRRGTQHF.

This clonotype has at least ten counts. This sequence joins TRBV7-9 and TRBJ1-5; D unclear. The ends were cut back, 3 bases at V and 4 bases at J, with 10 bases in the middle. The CDR3 covers 14 residues. Germline V gives CDR1 SEHNR, CDR2 FQNEAQ (reference sequence). This chain's CDR3 is CASSLGSRNQPQHF. Written as DNA, the CDR3 is TGTGCCAGCAGCTTGGGGAGCAGAAATCAGCCCCAGCATTTT.

This clonotype occurred many times. The genes are TRBV5-6 and TRBJ1-5; TRBD1 agrees at 7 bases. The CDR3 runs 13 residues. Germline V gives CDR1 SGHDT, CDR2 YYEEEE. V lost 6 bases, J lost 7 bases, and 7 bases stayed unmatched. The CDR3 nucleotides are TGTGCCAGCACAACAGGGGTGAGCCAGCCCCAGCATTTT. Its protein is CASTTGVSQPQHF.

This clonotype showed up many times. The chain employs TRBV5-1 and TRBJ2-1; 10 positions agree with TRBD1. CDR3 length equals 15 residues. Germline V CDR1 and CDR2: SGHRS, YFSETQ. Losses at the gene ends were 4 bases for V and 5 bases for J; bases not matched to a gene: 6. This CDR3 reads CASSVGQGSHNEQFF. CDR3 bases: TGCGCCAGCAGCGTGGGACAGGGGTCCCACAATGAGCAGTTCTTC.

This clonotype has ten or more counts. This chain links TRBV15 with TRBJ1-4, with D unresolved. The germline gives CDR1 LNHNV, CDR2 YYDKDF (reference sequence). The CDR3 runs 15 residues. Between the trimmed V and J ends, which lost 0 bases and 6 bases, there was a span of 11 bases. The CDR3 protein is CATSRDLGIDEKLFF. The CDR3 nucleotides are TGTGCCACCAGCAGAGATCTAGGGATCGATGAAAAACTGTTTTTT.

This clonotype has a count of ten or more. This chain links TRBV5-1 with TRBJ2-1, with D perhaps matching TRBD1 (6 bases). Germline V gives CDR1 SGHRS, CDR2 YFSETQ. The CDR3 covers 15 residues. Trimming took 3 bases from V and 0 from J, leaving 10 bases between them. CDR3 nucleotides: TGCGCCAGCAGCTCCCAGGGGAGCTCCTACAATGAGCAGTTCTTC. Translation gives CASSSQGSSYNEQFF. The full variable domain, its missing parts supplied by reference TRBV5-1 and TRBJ2-1, is KAGVTQTPRYLIKTRGQQVTLSCSPISGHRSVSWYQQTPGQGLQFLFEYFSETQRNKGNFPGRFSGRQFSNSRSEMNVSTLELGDSALYLCASSSQGSSYNEQFFGPGTRLTVL.

Ten or more counts support this clonotype. The V call is TRBV5-6, the J call TRBJ1-1; 10 bases agree with TRBD1. CDR3 length equals 14 residues. The junction had 10 bases not matched to a gene; V was cut back by 4 bases and J by 10 bases. The germline CDR1 and CDR2 sequences are SGHDT and YYEEEE. CDR3 in amino acids: CASSTGTGATGAFF. The DNA for the CDR3 is TGTGCCAGCAGCACCGGGACAGGGGCGACGGGAGCTTTCTTT. Using reference TRBV5-6 and TRBJ1-1 for the parts outside the CDR3, the full variable domain is DAGVTQSPTHLIKTRGQQVTLRCSPKSGHDTVSWYQQALGQGPQFIFQYYEEEERQRGNFPDRFSGHQFPNYSSELNVNALLLGDSALYLCASSTGTGATGAFFGQGTRLTVV.

This clonotype was counted many times. The chain employs TRBV7-3 and TRBJ2-3, with D maybe TRBD2 (5 bases). This CDR3 region has 12 residues. Trimming cost V 5 bases and J 9 bases, with 12 bases left between them. Germline assignment: CDR1 SGHTA and CDR2 FQGTGA. The DNA of the CDR3 is TGTGCCAGCAGCCAAACCGGCGGGACGCAGTATTTT. Protein product: CASSQTGGTQYF.

This clonotype was observed many times. This chain uses TRBV10-3 with TRBJ2-2, with 10 bases aligning to TRBD2. The CDR3 spans 17 residues. Germline assignment: CDR1 ENHRY and CDR2 SYGVKD. Trimming at V came to 2 bases and at J to 5 bases, leaving 8 bases not matched to a gene. The CDR3 DNA sequence: TGTGCCATCAGTGAGCCTAGCGGGAGTGTTCGTACCGGGGAGCTGTTTTTT. Translation: CAISEPSGSVRTGELFF.